The 14 T cell receptor beta chains below come from one sample, sequenced in a study of T cells in Graves' hyperthyroidism and ophthalmopathy. The source material, RNA transcripts, was used to amplify TCR beta CDR3 regions. The TCR CDR3 first-round RT-PCR relied on the HTBI primer set. In TCRdb, the multiplex PCR reads were re-called with MiXCR into one record per CDR3 protein. The repertoire holds 500,000 to 800,000 distinct CDR3 sequences, with roughly 15% as singletons. Specimen: blood. The receptors originated from a woman aged 45-60 years with Graves' ophthalmopathy.

This clonotype was counted ten times or more. The CDR3, as DNA: TGTGCCAGCAGCACTGGGACTAGCGTTTCTGAGACCCAGTACTTC. It codes for CASSTGTSVSETQYF. The V gene is TRBV6-1, the J gene TRBJ2-5, with TRBD2 matching over 10 bases. V lost 6 bases and J lost 5; bases outside the gene matches: 9. CDR1 and CDR2 from the germline V gene are MNHNS and SASEGT. This CDR3 is 15 amino acids long.

This clonotype came up a few times. This chain links TRBV19 with TRBJ2-1; a possible D gene is TRBD2 (6 bases). Germline V lookup: CDR1 LNHDA, CDR2 SQIVND (reference sequence). The germline V and J ends were trimmed by 3 bases and 0 bases, with 9 bases remaining between them. The CDR3 has 15 residues. This CDR3 is CASSIAGRSYNEQFF. For the CDR3, the DNA is TGTGCCAGTAGTATCGCGGGACGCTCCTACAATGAGCAGTTCTTC.

The chain combines TRBV5-1 with TRBJ1-3; no definite D call. The germline CDR1 and CDR2 sequences are SGHRS and YFSETQ. This CDR3 is built from 18 residues. V was clipped by 0 bases and J by 0 bases, with 16 bases between them. CDR3 DNA: TGCGCCAGCAGCTTGGGTGGCGTTACTTCCCGCTCTGGAAACACCATATATTTT. Translating gives CASSLGGVTSRSGNTIYF.

This clonotype turned up a few times. This sequence joins TRBV6-4 and TRBJ2-2, with 9 bases aligning to TRBD1. The CDR3 runs to 14 residues. From germline, CDR1 is MRHNA and CDR2 SNTAGT. Trimming cost V 10 bases and J 3 bases; bases outside gene matches: 6. This CDR3 reads CANTGTGHTGELFF. Here the CDR3 DNA reads TGTGCCAACACCGGGACAGGGCACACCGGGGAGCTGTTTTTT.

This clonotype was picked up many times. The rearrangement joins TRBV2 to TRBJ1-2; the D gene is possibly TRBD1 (5 bases). Trimming removed 1 base from V and 2 bases from J, with 8 bases in between. This CDR3 is 14 amino acids long. Germline CDR1 SNHLY, CDR2 FYNNEI. The CDR3 loop reads CASSEVAGNYGYTF. The CDR3 DNA follows: TGTGCCAGCAGTGAAGTGGCAGGGAACTATGGCTACACCTTC.

This clonotype was counted between two and nine times. The chain couples TRBV7-8 to TRBJ2-7; D not certain. The germline CDR1 and CDR2 sequences are SGHVS and FQNEAQ. The V end lost 5 bases, the J end lost 3 bases, and 11 bases lay between the germline ends. The CDR3 loop spans 13 amino acids. CDR3 coding DNA: TGTGCCAGCAGCGCCAAGGTGGGCTACGAGCAGTACTTC. Translated: CASSAKVGYEQYF. The whole variable domain, filled in from reference TRBV7-8 and TRBJ2-7, reads GAGVSQSPRYKVAKRGQDVALRCDPISGHVSLFWYQQALGQGPEFLTYFQNEAQLDKSGLPSDRFFAERPEGSVSTLKIQRTQQEDSAVYLCASSAKVGYEQYFGPGTRLTVT.

In this sample, this clonotype turned up a few times. The gene calls are TRBV6-1 and TRBJ2-2; the D gene is possibly TRBD2 (6 bases). CDR3 length: 14 amino acids. Germline CDR1 reads MNHNS; CDR2 reads SASEGT. Trimming left V 5 bases short and J 6 bases short, with 13 bases between. The CDR3 loop is CASSPMGGSGELFF. The CDR3 DNA sequence: TGTGCCAGCAGTCCCATGGGGGGATCCGGGGAGCTGTTTTTT.

This clonotype was counted between two and nine times. The chain employs TRBV6-5 and TRBJ1-4; no reliable D call. Germline loops: CDR1 MNHEY, CDR2 SVGAGI. Deletions cut 3 bases from V and 0 bases from J, with 11 bases between. There are 16 residues in the CDR3. DNA of the CDR3: TGTGCCAGCAGTTATCGGTCCCCGCCAACTAATGAAAAACTGTTTTTT. This encodes CASSYRSPPTNEKLFF.

The chain links TRBV28 to TRBJ2-2, with TRBD2 matching 10 bases. V shed 4 bases and J 3 bases; nucleotides not matched to a gene: 2. The V gene's germline CDR1 is MDHEN and CDR2 SYDVKM. CDR3 length: 15 residues. CDR3 sequence: CASSWGLAHTGELFF. The CDR3, as DNA: TGTGCCAGCAGTTGGGGACTAGCGCACACCGGGGAGCTGTTTTTT.

This clonotype was detected only a few times. The V gene is TRBV4-2, the J gene TRBJ1-1; D uncertain. There are 15 residues in the CDR3. Germline values: CDR1 LGHNA, CDR2 YNFKEQ. V lost 4 bases and J lost 3, with 15 bases in between. CDR3 protein: CASSLRLRGDTEAFF. Written as DNA, the CDR3 is TGTGCCAGCAGCCTCCGGCTCCGTGGGGACACTGAAGCTTTCTTT.

This clonotype was recorded many times. J is TRBJ2-1 and V is TRBV20-1; TRBD2 is a possible D gene (5 bases). CDR1 and CDR2 (germline): DFQATT, SNEGSKA (reference sequence). The CDR3 contains 11 residues. V was clipped by 6 bases and J by 4 bases, with 7 bases between them. The CDR3 bases are TGCAGTGCCGGAGGTTACAATGAGCAGTTCTTC. Its translation is CSAGGYNEQFF.

This chain uses TRBV24-1 with TRBJ2-2; D is unresolved. V lost 1 base to trimming and J lost 5 bases, with 10 bases between them. Per the germline V gene, CDR1 is KGHDR and CDR2 is SFDVKD. There are 15 residues in the CDR3. CDR3 nucleotides: TGTGCCACCAGTGATTTCGACCCCCGTACCGGGGAGCTGTTTTTT. Protein: CATSDFDPRTGELFF.

This clonotype has at least ten counts. V usage is TRBV12-3 or TRBV12-4 and J usage is TRBJ2-3, with 13 bases matching TRBD2. Trimming cost V 6 bases and J 5 bases; bases outside gene matches: 8. This CDR3 has 16 amino acids. For the CDR3, the DNA is TGTGCCAGCAGCCCAACTAGCGGGAGGGCCGGAGATACGCAGTATTTT. It codes for CASSPTSGRAGDTQYF.

The chain couples TRBV20-1 to TRBJ1-2; TRBD1 aligns across 7 bases. In germline, CDR1 is DFQATT, CDR2 SNEGSKA (reference sequence). J was trimmed by 8 bases and V by 5 bases; bases with no gene match: 8. CDR3 length: 12 amino acids. CDR3 in DNA: TGCAGTGCTGGGCAGGGGGTATTGGGCTACACCTTC. It specifies CSAGQGVLGYTF.